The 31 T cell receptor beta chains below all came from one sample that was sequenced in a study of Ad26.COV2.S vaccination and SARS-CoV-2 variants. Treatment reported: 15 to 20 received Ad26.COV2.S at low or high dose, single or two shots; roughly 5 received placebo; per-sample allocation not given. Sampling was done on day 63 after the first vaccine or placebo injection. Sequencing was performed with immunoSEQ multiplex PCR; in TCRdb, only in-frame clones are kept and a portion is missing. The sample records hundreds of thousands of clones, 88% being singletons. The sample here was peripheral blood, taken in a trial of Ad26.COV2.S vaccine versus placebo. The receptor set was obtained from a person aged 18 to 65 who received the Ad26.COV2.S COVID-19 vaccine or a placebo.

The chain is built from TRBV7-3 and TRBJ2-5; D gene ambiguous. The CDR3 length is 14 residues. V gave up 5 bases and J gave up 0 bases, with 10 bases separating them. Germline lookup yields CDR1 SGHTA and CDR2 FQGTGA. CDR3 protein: CASSPAQYQETQYF. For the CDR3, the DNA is TGTGCCAGCAGCCCGGCCCAGTACCAAGAGACCCAGTACTTC.

CDR3: CASSRSQGGAGANVLTF. The CDR3, as DNA: TGCGCCAGCAGCCGTTCACAGGGGGGCGCTGGGGCCAACGTCCTGACTTTC. The V and J genes are TRBV5-1 and TRBJ2-6; TRBD1 aligns across 8 bases. V gave up 4 bases and J gave up 2 bases; unmatched junction bases: 8. Germline CDR1 is SGHRS and CDR2 is YFSETQ. The CDR3 runs to 17 residues.

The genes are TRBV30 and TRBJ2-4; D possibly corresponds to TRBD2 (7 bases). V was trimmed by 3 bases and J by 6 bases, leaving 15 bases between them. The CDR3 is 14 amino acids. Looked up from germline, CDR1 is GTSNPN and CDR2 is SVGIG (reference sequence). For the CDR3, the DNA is TGTGCCTGGAGGGGGGGGGCGCCCATAAACATTCAGTACTTC. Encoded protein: CAWRGGAPINIQYF.

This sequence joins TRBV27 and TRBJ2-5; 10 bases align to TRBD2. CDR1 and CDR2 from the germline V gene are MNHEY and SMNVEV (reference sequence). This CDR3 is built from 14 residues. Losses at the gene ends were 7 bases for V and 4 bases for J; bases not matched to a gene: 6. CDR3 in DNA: TGTGCCAGCACTAGCGGGGGCTTGGGAGAGACCCAGTACTTC. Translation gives CASTSGGLGETQYF.

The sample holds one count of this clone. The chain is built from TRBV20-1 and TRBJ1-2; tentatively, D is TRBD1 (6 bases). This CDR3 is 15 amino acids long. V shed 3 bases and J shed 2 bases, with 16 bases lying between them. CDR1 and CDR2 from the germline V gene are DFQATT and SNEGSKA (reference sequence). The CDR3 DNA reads TGCAGTGCTAGTACGGACAGAAAGTTCAACTATGGCTACACCTTC. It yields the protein CSASTDRKFNYGYTF.

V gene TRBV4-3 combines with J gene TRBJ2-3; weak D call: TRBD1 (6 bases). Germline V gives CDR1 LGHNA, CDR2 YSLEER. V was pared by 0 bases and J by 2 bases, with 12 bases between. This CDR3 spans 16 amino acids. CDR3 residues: CASSQDRGINTDTQYF. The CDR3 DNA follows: TGCGCCAGCAGCCAAGATAGGGGGATTAACACAGATACGCAGTATTTT.

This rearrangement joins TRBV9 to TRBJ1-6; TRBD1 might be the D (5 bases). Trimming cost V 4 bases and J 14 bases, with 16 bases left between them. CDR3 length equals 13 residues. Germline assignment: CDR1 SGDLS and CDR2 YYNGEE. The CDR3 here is CASSRDRGDSLHF. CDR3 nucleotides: TGTGCCAGCAGCCGAGACCGAGGGGACTCCCTCCACTTT.

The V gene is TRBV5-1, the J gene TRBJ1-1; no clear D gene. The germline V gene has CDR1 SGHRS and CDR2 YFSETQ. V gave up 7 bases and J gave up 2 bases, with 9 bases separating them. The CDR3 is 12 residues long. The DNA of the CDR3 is TGCGCCAGCTTATACAGTAACACTGAAGCTTTCTTT. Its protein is CASLYSNTEAFF.

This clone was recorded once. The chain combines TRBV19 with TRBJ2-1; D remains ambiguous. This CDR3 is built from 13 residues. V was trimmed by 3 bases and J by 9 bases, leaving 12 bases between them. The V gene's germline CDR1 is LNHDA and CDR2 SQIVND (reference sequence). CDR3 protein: CASSMGRAAEQFF. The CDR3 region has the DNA TGTGCCAGTAGTATGGGTCGAGCAGCTGAGCAGTTCTTC.

This CDR3 reads CASSPGAQGDEQYF. The CDR3 DNA follows: TGCGCCAGCAGCCCCGGAGCCCAGGGCGATGAGCAGTACTTC. The V and J genes are TRBV5-1 and TRBJ2-7, with D maybe TRBD1 (5 bases). Germline assignment: CDR1 SGHRS and CDR2 YFSETQ. The CDR3 is 14 amino acids. With 4 bases removed from V and 7 bases from J, the gap between germline ends came to 18 bases.

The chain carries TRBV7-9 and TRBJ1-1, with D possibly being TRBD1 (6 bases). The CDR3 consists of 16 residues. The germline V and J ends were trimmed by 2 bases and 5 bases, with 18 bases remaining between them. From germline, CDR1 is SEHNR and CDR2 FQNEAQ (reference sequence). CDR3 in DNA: TGTGCCAGCAGCTTATTAGTGCCACTACAGGGTACTGAAGCTTTCTTT. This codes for CASSLLVPLQGTEAFF.

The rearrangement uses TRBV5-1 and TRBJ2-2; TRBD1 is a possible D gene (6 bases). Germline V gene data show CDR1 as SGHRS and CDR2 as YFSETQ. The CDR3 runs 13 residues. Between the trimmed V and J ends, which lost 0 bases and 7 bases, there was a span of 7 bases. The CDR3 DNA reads TGCGCCAGCAGCTTGGTACAGGGCGGGGAGCTGTTTTTT. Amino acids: CASSLVQGGELFF.

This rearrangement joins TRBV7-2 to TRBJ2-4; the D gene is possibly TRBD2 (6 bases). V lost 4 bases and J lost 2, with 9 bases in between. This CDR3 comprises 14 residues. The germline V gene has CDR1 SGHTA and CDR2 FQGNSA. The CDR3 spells CASSSGVTKNIQYF. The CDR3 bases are TGTGCCAGCAGCTCGGGGGTAACCAAAAACATTCAGTACTTC.

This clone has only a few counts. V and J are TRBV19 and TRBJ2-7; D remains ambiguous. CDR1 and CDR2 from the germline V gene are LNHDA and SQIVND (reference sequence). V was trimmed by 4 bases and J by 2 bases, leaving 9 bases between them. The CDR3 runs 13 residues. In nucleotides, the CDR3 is TGTGCCAGTAGTAAGGCCAGAGCCTACGAGCAGTACTTC. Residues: CASSKARAYEQYF.

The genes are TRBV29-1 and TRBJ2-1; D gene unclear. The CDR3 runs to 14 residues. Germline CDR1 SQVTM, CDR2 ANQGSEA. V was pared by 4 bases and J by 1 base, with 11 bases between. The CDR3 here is CSVATRASYNEQFF. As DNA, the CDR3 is TGCAGCGTTGCTACCCGGGCGTCCTACAATGAGCAGTTCTTC.

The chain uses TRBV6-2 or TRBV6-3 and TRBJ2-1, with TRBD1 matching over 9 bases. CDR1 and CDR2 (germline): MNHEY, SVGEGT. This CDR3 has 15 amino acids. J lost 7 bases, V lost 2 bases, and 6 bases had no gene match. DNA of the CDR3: TGTGCCAGCAGTTACGTCTACAGGGGGCGGAATGAGCAGTTCTTC. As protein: CASSYVYRGRNEQFF.

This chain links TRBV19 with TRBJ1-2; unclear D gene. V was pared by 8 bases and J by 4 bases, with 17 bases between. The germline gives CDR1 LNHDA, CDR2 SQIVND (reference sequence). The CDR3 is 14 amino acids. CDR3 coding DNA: TGTGCCAGTTCCAAGCAACGGACCCCCTATGGCTACACCTTC. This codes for CASSKQRTPYGYTF. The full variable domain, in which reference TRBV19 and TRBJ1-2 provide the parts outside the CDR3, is DGGITQSPKYLFRKEGQNVTLSCEQNLNHDAMYWYRQDPGQGLRLIYYSQIVNDFQKGDIAEGYSVSREKKESFPLTVTSAQKNPTAFYLCASSKQRTPYGYTFGSGTRLTVV.

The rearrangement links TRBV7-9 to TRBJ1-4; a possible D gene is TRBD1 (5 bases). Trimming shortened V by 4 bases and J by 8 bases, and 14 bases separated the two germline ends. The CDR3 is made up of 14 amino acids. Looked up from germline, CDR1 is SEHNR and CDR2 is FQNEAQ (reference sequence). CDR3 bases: TGTGCCAGCAGCTCGCCGGGACGCGCGGAAAAACTGTTTTTT. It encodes CASSSPGRAEKLFF.

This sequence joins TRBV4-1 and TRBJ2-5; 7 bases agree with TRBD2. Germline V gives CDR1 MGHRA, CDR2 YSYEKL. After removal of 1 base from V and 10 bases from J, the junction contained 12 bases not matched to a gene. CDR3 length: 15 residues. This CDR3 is CASSQVASGDPDQYF. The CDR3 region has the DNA TGCGCCAGCAGCCAAGTGGCTAGCGGAGACCCAGACCAGTACTTC.

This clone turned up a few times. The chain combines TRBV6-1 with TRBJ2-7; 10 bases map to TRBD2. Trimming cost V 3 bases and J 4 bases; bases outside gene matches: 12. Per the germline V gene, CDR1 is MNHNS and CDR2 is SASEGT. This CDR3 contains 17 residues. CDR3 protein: CASSDRASGGHWYEQYF. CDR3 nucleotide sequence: TGTGCCAGCAGTGATCGGGCTAGCGGGGGCCATTGGTACGAGCAGTACTTC.

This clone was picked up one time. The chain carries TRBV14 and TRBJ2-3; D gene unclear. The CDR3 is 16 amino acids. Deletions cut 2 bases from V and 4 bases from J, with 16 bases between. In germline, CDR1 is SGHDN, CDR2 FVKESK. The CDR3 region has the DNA TGTGCCAGCAGCCAATTTCGCTCACTGAGGTCAGATACGCAGTATTTT. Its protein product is CASSQFRSLRSDTQYF. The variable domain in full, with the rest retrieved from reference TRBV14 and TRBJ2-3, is EAGVTQFPSHSVIEKGQTVTLRCDPISGHDNLYWYRRVMGKEIKFLLHFVKESKQDESGMPNNRFLAERTGGTYSTLKVQPAELEDSGVYFCASSQFRSLRSDTQYFGPGTRLTVL.

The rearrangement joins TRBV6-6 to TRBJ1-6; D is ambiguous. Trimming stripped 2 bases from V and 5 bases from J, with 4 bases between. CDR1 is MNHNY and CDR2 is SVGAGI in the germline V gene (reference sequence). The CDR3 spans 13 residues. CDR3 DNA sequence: TGTGCCAGCAGTTACCACAATAATTCACCCCTCCACTTT. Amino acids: CASSYHNNSPLHF.

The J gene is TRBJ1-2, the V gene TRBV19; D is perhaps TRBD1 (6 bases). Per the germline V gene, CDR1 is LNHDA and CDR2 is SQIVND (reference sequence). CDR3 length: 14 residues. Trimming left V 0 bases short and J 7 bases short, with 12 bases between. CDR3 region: CASSIDGTLSGYTF. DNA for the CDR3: TGTGCCAGTAGTATAGATGGGACACTGTCTGGCTACACCTTC.

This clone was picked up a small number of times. CDR3 in DNA: TGTGCCAGTACCGAGACAGGGCGCAACGAGCAGTACTTC. Its protein product is CASTETGRNEQYF. This chain uses TRBV19 with TRBJ2-7; 7 positions agree with TRBD1. J lost 5 bases, V lost 7 bases, and 8 bases had no gene match. Germline V gene lookup returns CDR1 LNHDA and CDR2 SQIVND (reference sequence). This CDR3 is 13 amino acids long.

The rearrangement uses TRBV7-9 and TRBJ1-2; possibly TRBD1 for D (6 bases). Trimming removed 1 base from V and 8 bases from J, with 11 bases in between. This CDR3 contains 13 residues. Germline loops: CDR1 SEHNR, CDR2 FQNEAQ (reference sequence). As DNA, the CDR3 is TGTGCCAGCAGCTTAGTCAGGGGTGAAGGCTACACCTTC. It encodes CASSLVRGEGYTF.

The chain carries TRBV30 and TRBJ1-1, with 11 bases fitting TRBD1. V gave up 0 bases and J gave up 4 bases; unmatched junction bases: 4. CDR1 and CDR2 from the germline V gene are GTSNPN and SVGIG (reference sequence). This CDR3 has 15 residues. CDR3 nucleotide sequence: TGTGCCTGGAGTGTACGAGGGACAGGGGGCACTGAAGCTTTCTTT. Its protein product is CAWSVRGTGGTEAFF. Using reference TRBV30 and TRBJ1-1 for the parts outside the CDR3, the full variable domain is SQTIHQWPATLVQPVGSPLSLECTVEGTSNPNLYWYRQAAGRGLQLLFYSVGIGQISSEVPQNLSASRPQDRQFILSSKKLLLSDSGFYLCAWSVRGTGGTEAFFGQGTRLTVV.

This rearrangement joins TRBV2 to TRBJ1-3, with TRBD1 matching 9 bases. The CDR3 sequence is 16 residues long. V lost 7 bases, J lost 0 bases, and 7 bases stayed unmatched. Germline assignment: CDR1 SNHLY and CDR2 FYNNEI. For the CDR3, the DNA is TGTGCCAGCACCACAGGGGGCCCCAACTCTGGAAACACCATATATTTT. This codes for CASTTGGPNSGNTIYF.

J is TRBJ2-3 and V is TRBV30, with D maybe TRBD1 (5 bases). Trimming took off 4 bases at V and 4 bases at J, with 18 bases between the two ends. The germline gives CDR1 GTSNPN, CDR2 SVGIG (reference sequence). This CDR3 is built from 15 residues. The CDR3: CAWTGRNARADTQYF. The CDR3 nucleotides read TGTGCCTGGACAGGTAGGAACGCCAGGGCAGATACGCAGTATTTT. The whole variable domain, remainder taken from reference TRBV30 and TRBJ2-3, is SQTIHQWPATLVQPVGSPLSLECTVEGTSNPNLYWYRQAAGRGLQLLFYSVGIGQISSEVPQNLSASRPQDRQFILSSKKLLLSDSGFYLCAWTGRNARADTQYFGPGTRLTVL.

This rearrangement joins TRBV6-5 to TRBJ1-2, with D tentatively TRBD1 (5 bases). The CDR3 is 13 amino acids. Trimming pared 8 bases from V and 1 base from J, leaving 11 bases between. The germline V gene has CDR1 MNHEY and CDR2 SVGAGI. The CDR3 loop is CASQRDRNYGYTF. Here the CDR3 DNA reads TGTGCCAGCCAGCGGGACCGTAACTATGGCTACACCTTC.

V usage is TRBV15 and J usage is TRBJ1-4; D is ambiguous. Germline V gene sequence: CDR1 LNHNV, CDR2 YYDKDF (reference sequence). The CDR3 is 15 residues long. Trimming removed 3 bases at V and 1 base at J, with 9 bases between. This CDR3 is CATSSGGKTNEKLFF. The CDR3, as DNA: TGTGCCACCAGCAGCGGAGGCAAAACTAATGAAAAACTGTTTTTT.

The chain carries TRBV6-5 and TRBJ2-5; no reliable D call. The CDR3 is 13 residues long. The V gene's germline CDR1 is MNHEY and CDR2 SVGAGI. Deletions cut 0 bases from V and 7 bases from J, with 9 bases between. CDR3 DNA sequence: TGTGCCAGCAGTTACTCGGACGGCGGGACCCAGTACTTC. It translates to CASSYSDGGTQYF.